This paragraph covers one TCR beta chain sequence. Its target is not known. Expressed TCRB transcripts got sequenced, as all isolated RNA was reverse transcribed. Clones were sequenced by immunoSEQ multiplex PCR, and TCRdb holds only the in-frame ones, with some missing. This sample has about 270,000 clones, with roughly an eighth found just once. The sample comes from a study of beta chain features in type 1 diabetes. Study background: Healthy donors and patients showed comparable age, gender and cell yields. Study-wide results and caveats: Across patients, naive, central memory and Treg TCRB repertoires exhibited apparently greater similarity than was observed across healthy donors. Moderate but significant shortening of TCRB CDR3s was recorded in all four CD4+ subsets from Type 1 diabetes patients.

The CDR3 totals 13 residues. CDR1 is SNHLY and CDR2 is FYNNEI in the germline V gene. Trimming pared 6 bases from V and 5 bases from J, leaving 11 bases between. This chain uses TRBV2 with TRBJ1-5; no clear D. This TCR was recovered from a man aged 30-40 years with type 1 diabetes. Sequenced: naive CD4+ T cells from blood. CDR3 nucleotides: TGTGCCAGCAGATTGGAACGGGATCAGCCCCAGCATTTT. Translated: CASRLERDQPQHF.